The clone carrying this T cell receptor beta chain was picked up a small number of times. What it binds is unknown. The sample comes from a study of somatic mutations in cytotoxic T cells in rheumatoid arthritis. Across the whole study: Sorted by flow to nearly 100% purity were some V beta antibody-stained T-cell populations, including V beta1+ cells sequenced for TCRB.

The study's findings and limits: Measurement of CD8+ T-cell clonality revealed no significant difference between rheumatoid arthritis patients and age-matched healthy controls. Within the rheumatoid arthritis patients, CD8+ clonality went up as age increased (Spearman r ≈ 0.49). The same was not true of the healthy controls.

Profiled with immunoSEQ multiplex PCR; TCRdb holds only in-frame clones, not every one. The sample includes 15,000 or so clones, roughly 82% of them seen just once. Material for sequencing was CD8+ T cells sorted from blood. This receptor was identified in a woman in her 50s with rheumatoid arthritis.

The CDR3 spells CASSVGAGRYNEQFF. CDR3 nucleotide sequence: TGTGCCAGCAGCGTGGGGGCAGGCCGGTACAATGAGCAGTTCTTC. This chain uses TRBV9 with TRBJ2-1; D might be TRBD1 (6 bases). V lost 2 bases, J lost 4 bases, and 13 bases lay in between. The germline V gene encodes CDR1 SGDLS and CDR2 YYNGEE. This CDR3 is 15 amino acids long.